This TCR beta chain appears in the sequencing data of a study of beta chain features in type 1 diabetes. This clone was seen a few times. Its specificity is unknown. With 1 base removed from V and 3 bases from J, the gap between germline ends came to 10 bases. Germline V gives CDR1 SGHTA, CDR2 FQGNSA. There are 14 residues in the CDR3. General study points: Type 1 diabetes patients had moderately but significantly shorter TCRB CDR3s in all four CD4+ subsets. There were fewer insertions and more deletions at the VDJ junctions of type 1 diabetes patients. Whether TCRB rearrangement is influenced by HLA type went unresolved here.

Expressed TCRB transcripts were sequenced, since all the RNA that had been isolated was reverse transcribed. Only in-frame clones appear in the TCRdb table, and some are missing; sequencing was by immunoSEQ multiplex PCR. The sample yields about 180,000 clones, around 8% seen once. The source is a woman aged 40 to 50 with type 1 diabetes. The J gene is TRBJ2-7, the V gene TRBV7-2; no firm D call. The sequencing sample was made of central memory CD4+ T cells from blood. The CDR3 region has the DNA TGTGCCAGCAGCTTAGACCCCTCGGGCTACGAGCAGTACTTC. It encodes CASSLDPSGYEQYF.